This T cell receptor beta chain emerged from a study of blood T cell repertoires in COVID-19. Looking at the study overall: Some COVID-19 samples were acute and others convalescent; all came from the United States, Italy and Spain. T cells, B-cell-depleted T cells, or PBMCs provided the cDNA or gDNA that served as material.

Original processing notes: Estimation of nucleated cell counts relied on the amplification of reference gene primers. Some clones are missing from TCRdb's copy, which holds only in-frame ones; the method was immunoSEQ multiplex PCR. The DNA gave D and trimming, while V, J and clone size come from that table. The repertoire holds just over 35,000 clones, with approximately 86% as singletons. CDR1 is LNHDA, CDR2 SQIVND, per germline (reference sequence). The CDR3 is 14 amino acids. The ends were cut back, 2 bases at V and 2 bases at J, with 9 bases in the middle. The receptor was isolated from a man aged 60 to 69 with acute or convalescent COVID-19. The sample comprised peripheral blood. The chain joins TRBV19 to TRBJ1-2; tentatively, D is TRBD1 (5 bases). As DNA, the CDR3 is TGTGCCAGTAGTATAAACGACAGAAACTATGGCTACACCTTC. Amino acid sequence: CASSINDRNYGYTF.